This T cell receptor (beta chain) was documented in a study of cytomegalovirus exposure and HLA in healthy donors. On the study more broadly: From HLA-typed donors, an early data release held some 91 million unique TCRs.

The PCR made use of 60 Vbeta and 13 Jbeta primers. The repertoire was sequenced with immunoSEQ multiplex PCR; TCRdb's copy has only in-frame clones and lacks some. The data show about 200,000 clones, roughly 87% seen once. As for the donors, each was a healthy bone marrow donor. The sequenced sample consisted of PBMCs. This TCR was recovered from a man aged 35-49 years in good health and CMV-seropositive.

Here the CDR3 DNA reads TGTGCCAGCAATCAAGGGGGTGAGGAGACCCAGTACTTC. Translated: CASNQGGEETQYF. The V and J genes are TRBV2 and TRBJ2-5; TRBD1 might be the D (6 bases). The CDR3 covers 13 residues. Trimming cost V 7 bases and J 5 bases, with 14 bases left between them. Germline loops: CDR1 SNHLY, CDR2 FYNNEI.